This TCR beta chain is from a study of cytomegalovirus exposure and HLA in healthy donors. With 5 bases removed from V and 5 bases from J, the gap between germline ends came to 22 bases. Germline V gene data show CDR1 as SEHNR and CDR2 as FQNEAQ (reference sequence). This CDR3 is 17 amino acids long. Study-wide results and limits: Specificity of a few CMV-associated chains for CMV antigens was verified in vitro. In a later analysis, TCR association rates varied by HLA locus: DRB1 most, HLA-C fewest.

A word on this clone: What it binds is not known.

This PCR relied on a set of 60 Vbeta primers and 13 Jbeta primers. The method was immunoSEQ multiplex PCR; TCRdb's version includes in-frame clones alone and lacks a portion of them. The sample lists 150,000 to 200,000 clones; roughly 88% were seen once. These donors, healthy bone marrow donors, were studied. Source material: PBMCs. The receptor comes from a boy aged 2 to 10 in good health and CMV-seronegative. The V call is TRBV7-9, the J call TRBJ1-5, with a possible D match to TRBD1 (6 bases). The CDR3 DNA is TGTGCCAGCAGCCCCGGCCAGGGACACAACTCGCATCAGCCCCAGCATTTT. Amino acid sequence: CASSPGQGHNSHQPQHF.